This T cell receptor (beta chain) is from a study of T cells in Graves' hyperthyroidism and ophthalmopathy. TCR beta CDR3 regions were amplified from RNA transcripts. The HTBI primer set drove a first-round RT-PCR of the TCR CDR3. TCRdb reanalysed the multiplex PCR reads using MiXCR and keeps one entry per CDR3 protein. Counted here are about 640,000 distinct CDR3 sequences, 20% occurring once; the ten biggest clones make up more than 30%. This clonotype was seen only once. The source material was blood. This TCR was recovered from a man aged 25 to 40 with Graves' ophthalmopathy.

CDR3 DNA: TGTGCCAGCAGCTCCGGAAGGGACAGGGATGGAAACACCATATATTTT. Encoded protein: CASSSGRDRDGNTIYF. The gene calls are TRBV7-9 and TRBJ1-3, with 9 bases matching TRBD1. From germline, CDR1 is SEHNR and CDR2 FQNEAQ (reference sequence). After removal of 4 bases from V and 3 bases from J, the junction contained 7 bases not matched to a gene. The CDR3 runs 16 residues.